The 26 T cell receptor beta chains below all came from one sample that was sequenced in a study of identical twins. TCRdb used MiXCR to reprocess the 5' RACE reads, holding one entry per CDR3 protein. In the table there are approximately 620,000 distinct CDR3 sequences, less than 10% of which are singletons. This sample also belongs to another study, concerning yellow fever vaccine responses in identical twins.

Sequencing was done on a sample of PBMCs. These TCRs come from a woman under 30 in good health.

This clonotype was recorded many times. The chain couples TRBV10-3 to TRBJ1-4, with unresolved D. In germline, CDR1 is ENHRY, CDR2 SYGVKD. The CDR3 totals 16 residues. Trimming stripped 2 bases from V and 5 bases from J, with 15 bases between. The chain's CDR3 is CAISEGQTSFNEKLFF. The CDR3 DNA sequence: TGTGCCATCAGTGAGGGGCAGACCTCTTTCAATGAAAAACTGTTTTTT.

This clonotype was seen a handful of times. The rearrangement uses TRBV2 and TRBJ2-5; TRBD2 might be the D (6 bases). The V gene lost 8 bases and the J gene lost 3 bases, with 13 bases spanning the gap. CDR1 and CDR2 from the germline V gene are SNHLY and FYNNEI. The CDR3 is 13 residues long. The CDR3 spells CASERLAKETQYF. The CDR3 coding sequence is TGTGCCAGCGAGCGTCTAGCGAAAGAGACCCAGTACTTC.

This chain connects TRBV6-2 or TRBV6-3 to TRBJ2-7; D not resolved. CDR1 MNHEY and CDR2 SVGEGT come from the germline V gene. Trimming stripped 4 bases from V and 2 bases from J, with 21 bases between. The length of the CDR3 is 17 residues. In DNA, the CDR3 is TGTGCCAGCAGTTTAGTGGTTTTCGATGTGAAGGCCTACGAGCAGTACTTC. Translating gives CASSLVVFDVKAYEQYF.

The CDR3: CASSQAQGMIQYF. The CDR3 coding sequence is TGCGCCAGCAGCCAAGCCCAGGGTATGATCCAGTACTTC. This chain links TRBV4-3 with TRBJ2-5, with D perhaps TRBD1 (5 bases). CDR3 length: 13 amino acids. V lost 1 base and J 10 bases, leaving 13 bases between the germline ends. CDR1 and CDR2 (germline): LGHNA, YSLEER.

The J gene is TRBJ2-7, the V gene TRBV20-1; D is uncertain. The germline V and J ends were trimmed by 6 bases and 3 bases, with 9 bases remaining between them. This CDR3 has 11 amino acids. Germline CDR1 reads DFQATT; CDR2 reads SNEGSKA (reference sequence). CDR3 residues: CSAPEIYEQYF. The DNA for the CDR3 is TGCAGTGCCCCAGAAATCTACGAGCAGTACTTC.

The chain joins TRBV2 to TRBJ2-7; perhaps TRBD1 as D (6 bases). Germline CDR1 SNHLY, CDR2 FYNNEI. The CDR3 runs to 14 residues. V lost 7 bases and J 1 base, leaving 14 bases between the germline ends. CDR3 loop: CASTYQGPSYEQYF. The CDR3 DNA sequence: TGTGCCAGCACCTATCAGGGGCCGTCCTACGAGCAGTACTTC.

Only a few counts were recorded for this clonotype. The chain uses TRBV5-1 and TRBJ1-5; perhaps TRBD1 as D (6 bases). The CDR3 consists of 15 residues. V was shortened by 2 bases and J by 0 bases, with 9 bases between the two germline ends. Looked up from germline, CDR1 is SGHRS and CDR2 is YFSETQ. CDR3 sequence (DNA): TGCGCCAGCAGCTTCTCACAGGGTAGCAATCAGCCCCAGCATTTT. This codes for CASSFSQGSNQPQHF.

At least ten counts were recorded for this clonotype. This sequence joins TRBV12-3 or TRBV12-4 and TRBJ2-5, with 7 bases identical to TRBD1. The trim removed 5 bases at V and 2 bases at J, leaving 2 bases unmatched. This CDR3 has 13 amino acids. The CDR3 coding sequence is TGTGCCAGCAGTGCGACAGGGCAAGAGACCCAGTACTTC. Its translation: CASSATGQETQYF.

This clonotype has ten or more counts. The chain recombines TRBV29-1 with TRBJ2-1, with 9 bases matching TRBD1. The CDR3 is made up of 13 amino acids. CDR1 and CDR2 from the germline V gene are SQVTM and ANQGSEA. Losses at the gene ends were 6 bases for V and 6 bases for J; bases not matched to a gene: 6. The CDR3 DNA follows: TGCAGCGTGGGACAGGGAATAGTCAATGAGCAGTTCTTC. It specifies CSVGQGIVNEQFF.

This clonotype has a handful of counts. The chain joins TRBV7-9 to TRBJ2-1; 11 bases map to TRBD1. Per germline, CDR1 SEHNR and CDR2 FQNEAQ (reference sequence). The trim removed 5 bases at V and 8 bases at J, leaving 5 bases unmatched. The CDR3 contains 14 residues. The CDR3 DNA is TGTGCCAGCAGCCAAAGGACAGGGGGCGATGAGCAGTTCTTC. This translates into CASSQRTGGDEQFF.

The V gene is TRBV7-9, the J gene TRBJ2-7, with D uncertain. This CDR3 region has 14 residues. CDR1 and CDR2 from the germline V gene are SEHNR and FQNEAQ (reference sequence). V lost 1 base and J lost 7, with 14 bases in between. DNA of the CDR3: TGTGCCAGCAGCTTAGATCCAGCCCCCTGGGAGCAGTACTTC. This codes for CASSLDPAPWEQYF.

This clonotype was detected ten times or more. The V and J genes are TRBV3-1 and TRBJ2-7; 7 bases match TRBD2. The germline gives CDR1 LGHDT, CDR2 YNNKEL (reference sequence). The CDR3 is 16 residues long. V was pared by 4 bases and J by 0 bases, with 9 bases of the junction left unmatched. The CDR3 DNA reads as TGTGCCAGCAGCCCGGGGAGCGGGGCCAGCTCCTACGAGCAGTACTTC. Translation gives CASSPGSGASSYEQYF.

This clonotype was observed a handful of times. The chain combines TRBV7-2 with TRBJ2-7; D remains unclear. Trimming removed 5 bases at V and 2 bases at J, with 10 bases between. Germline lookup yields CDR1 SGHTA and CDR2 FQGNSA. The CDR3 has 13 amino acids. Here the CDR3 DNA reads TGTGCCAGCAGCCCCCCCCCTACCTACGAGCAGTACTTC. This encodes CASSPPPTYEQYF.

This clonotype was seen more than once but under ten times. Here the CDR3 DNA reads TGCGCCAGCAGCAGGAGCGCACGAGTTAGCACAGATACGCAGTATTTT. Its protein product is CASSRSARVSTDTQYF. J is TRBJ2-3 and V is TRBV5-1; D remains ambiguous. CDR1 and CDR2 (germline): SGHRS, YFSETQ. V shed 4 bases and J shed 0 bases, with 15 bases lying between them. CDR3 length equals 16 residues.

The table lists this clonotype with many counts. The CDR3 sequence: CAISESDTQYF. In DNA form, the CDR3 reads TGTGCCATCAGTGAGTCTGATACGCAGTATTTT. The genes are TRBV10-3 and TRBJ2-3; D call uncertain. The CDR3 length is 11 residues. V gave up 0 bases and J gave up 6 bases, with 1 base separating them. Germline lookup yields CDR1 ENHRY and CDR2 SYGVKD.

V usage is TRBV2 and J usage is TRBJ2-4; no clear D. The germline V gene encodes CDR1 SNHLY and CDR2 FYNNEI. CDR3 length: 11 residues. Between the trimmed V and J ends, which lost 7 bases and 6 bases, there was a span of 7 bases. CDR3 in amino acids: CASTPGNIQYF. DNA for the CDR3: TGTGCCAGCACCCCAGGAAACATTCAGTACTTC.

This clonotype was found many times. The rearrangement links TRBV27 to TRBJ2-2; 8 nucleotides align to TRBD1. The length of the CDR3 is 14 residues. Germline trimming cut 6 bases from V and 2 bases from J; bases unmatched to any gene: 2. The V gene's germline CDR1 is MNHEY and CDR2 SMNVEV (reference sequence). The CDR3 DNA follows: TGTGCCAGCAGAACAGGGGGAAACACCGGGGAGCTGTTTTTT. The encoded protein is CASRTGGNTGELFF.

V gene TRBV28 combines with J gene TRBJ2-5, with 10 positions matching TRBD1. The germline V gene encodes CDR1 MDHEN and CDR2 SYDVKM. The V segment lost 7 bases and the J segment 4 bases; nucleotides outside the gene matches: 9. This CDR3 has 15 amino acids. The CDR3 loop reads CASTRQGATGETQYF. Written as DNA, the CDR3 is TGTGCCAGCACCCGACAGGGGGCAACGGGAGAGACCCAGTACTTC. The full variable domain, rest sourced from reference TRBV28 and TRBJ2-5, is DVKVTQSSRYLVKRTGEKVFLECVQDMDHENMFWYRQDPGLGLRLIYFSYDVKMKEKGDIPEGYSVSREKKERFSLILESASTNQTSMYLCASTRQGATGETQYFGPGTRLLVL.

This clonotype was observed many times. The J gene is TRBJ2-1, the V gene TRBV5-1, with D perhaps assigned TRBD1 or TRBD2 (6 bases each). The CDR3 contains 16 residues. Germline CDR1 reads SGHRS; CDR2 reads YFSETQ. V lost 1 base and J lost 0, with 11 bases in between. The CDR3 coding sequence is TGCGCCAGCAGCTTGTGGGAGGACAGCTCCTACAATGAGCAGTTCTTC. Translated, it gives CASSLWEDSSYNEQFF.

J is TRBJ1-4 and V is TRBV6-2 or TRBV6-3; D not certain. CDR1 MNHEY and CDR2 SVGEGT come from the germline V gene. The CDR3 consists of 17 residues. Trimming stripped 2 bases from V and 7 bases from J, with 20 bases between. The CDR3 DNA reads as TGTGCCAGCAGTTACCGACCGTCGGGCAGCCTCGGTGAAAAACTGTTTTTT. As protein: CASSYRPSGSLGEKLFF.

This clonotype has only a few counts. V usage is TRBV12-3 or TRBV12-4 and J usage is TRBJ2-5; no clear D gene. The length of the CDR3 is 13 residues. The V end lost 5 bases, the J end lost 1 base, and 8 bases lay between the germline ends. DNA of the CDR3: TGTGCCAGCAGTGGGGTCGGCCAAGAGACCCAGTACTTC. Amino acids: CASSGVGQETQYF.

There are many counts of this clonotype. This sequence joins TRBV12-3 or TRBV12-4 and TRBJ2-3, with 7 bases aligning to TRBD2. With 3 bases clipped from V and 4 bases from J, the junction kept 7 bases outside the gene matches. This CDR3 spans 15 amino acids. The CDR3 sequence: CASSLTSNDADTQYF. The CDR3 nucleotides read TGTGCCAGCAGTTTGACTAGCAACGACGCAGATACGCAGTATTTT.

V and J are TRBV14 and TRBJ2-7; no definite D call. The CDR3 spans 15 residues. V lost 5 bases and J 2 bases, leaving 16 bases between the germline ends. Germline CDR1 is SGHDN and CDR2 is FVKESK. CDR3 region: CASSTGRASAYEQYF. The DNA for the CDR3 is TGTGCCAGCAGCACCGGACGGGCGTCCGCCTACGAGCAGTACTTC.

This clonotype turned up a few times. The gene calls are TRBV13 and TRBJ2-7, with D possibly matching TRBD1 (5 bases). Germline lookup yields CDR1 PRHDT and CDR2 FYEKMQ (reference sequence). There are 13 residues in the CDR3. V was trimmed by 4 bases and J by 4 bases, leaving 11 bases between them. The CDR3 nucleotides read TGTGCCAGCAGCTCGGACCCAGGGTACGAGCAGTACTTC. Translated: CASSSDPGYEQYF.

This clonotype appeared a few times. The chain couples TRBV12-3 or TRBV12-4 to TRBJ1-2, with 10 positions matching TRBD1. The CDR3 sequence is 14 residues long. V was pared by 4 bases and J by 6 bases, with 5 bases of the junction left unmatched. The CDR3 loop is CASSSTGGSHGYTF. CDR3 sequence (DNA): TGTGCCAGCAGTTCGACAGGGGGCTCACATGGCTACACCTTC.

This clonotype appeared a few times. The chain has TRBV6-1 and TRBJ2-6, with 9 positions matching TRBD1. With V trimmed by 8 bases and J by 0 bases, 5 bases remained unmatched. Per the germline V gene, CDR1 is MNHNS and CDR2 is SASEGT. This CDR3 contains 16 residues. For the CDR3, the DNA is TGTGCCAGCTGGGACAGGGCCTCCTCTGGGGCCAACGTCCTGACTTTC. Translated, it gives CASWDRASSGANVLTF.